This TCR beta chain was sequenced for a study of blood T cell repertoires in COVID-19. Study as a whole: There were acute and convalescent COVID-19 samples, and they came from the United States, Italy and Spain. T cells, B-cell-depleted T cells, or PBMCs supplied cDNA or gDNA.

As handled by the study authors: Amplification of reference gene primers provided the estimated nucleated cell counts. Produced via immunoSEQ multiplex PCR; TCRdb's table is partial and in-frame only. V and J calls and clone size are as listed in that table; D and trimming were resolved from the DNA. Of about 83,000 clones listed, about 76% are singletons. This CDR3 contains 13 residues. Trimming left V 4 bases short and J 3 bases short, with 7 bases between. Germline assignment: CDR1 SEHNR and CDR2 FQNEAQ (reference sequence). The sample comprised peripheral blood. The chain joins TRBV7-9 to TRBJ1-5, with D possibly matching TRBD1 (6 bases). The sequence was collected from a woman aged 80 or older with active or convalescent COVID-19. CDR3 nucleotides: TGTGCCAGCAGCTGGACAGCCAATCAGCCCCAGCATTTT. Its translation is CASSWTANQPQHF.